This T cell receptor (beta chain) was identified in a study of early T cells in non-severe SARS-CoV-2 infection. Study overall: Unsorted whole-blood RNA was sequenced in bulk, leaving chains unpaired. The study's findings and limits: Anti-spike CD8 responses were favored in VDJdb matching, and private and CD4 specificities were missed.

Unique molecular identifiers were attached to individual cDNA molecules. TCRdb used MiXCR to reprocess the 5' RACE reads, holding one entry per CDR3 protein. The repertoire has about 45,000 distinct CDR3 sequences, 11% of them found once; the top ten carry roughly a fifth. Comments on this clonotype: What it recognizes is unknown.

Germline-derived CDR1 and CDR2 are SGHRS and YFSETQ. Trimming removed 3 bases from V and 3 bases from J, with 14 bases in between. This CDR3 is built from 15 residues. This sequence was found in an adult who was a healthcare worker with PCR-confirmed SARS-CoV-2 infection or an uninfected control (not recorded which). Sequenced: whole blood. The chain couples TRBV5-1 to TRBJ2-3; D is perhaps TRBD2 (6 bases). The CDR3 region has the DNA TGCGCCAGCAGCTACGGGACTCTAGCTACAGATACGCAGTATTTT. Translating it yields CASSYGTLATDTQYF.